The 3 T cell receptor beta chains presented below share a single source sample, sequenced in a study of T cell responses to AZD1222 COVID-19 vaccine. Profiled with immunoSEQ multiplex PCR; TCRdb holds only in-frame clones, not every one. Of 95,000 to 110,000 clones in the sample, roughly 91% were seen once. The sample was peripheral blood, taken on day 0 of AZD1222 vaccination. The receptor source for this set is an adult in good health.

The CDR3: CASSVVGFDYTF. In DNA, the CDR3 is TGTGCCAGCAGTGTAGTGGGGTTCGACTACACCTTC. The gene calls are TRBV2 and TRBJ1-2; D remains ambiguous. Trimming cost V 4 bases and J 10 bases, with 13 bases left between them. CDR3 length equals 12 residues. In germline, CDR1 is SNHLY, CDR2 FYNNEI.

As regards this clone: The same CDR3 is also encoded by other DNA sequences in this sample. V is TRBV5-6 and J is TRBJ1-2; TRBD1 might be the D (5 bases). The ends were cut back, 0 bases at V and 2 bases at J, with 8 bases in the middle. Germline V lookup: CDR1 SGHDT, CDR2 YYEEEE. This CDR3 spans 14 amino acids. In DNA, the CDR3 is TGTGCCAGCAGCTTGGTGCAGGGAAACTATGGCTACACCTTC. Protein: CASSLVQGNYGYTF.

The DNA for the CDR3 is TGTGCCAGCAGCTTAGAAGCAGTGAGCTCCTACGAGCAGTACTTC. Its translation is CASSLEAVSSYEQYF. V usage is TRBV11-2 and J usage is TRBJ2-7; D uncertain. The CDR3 consists of 15 residues. The V end lost 0 bases, the J end lost 0 bases, and 9 bases lay between the germline ends. From germline, CDR1 is SGHAT and CDR2 FQNNGV.